The count of the clone carrying this T cell receptor (beta chain) is one. Germline V gene data show CDR1 as SGHNT and CDR2 as YYREEE (reference sequence). Trimming removed 4 bases at V and 0 bases at J, with 20 bases between. This CDR3 is built from 18 residues. These data are taken from a study of PD-L1 blockade in urothelial cancer. Study overall: Males with bladder-origin urothelial cancer constituted most of the roughly 29 patients. From 0 to 3 prior chemotherapy regimens had been given to the patients. Samples of blood were analyzed 3 weeks (second dose) and 6 weeks after treatment start.

Time point meaning: peripheral blood 6 weeks after treatment start. Spiking of synthetic TCR analog templates was performed in each PCR. Method: immunoSEQ multiplex PCR; TCRdb's copy keeps in-frame clones and lacks some. The sample records around 110,000 clones, approximately 90% being singletons. This material consisted of PBMCs, taken around atezolizumab (anti-PD-L1) treatment. The chain couples TRBV5-4 to TRBJ1-3; tentatively, D is TRBD1 (6 bases). The receptor was derived from a man between 60 and 70 years old with urothelial cancer. The CDR3 here is CASSRAGAYTTSGNTIYF. The CDR3 DNA follows: TGTGCCAGCAGCCGGGCAGGGGCCTACACGACCTCTGGAAACACCATATATTTT. Full variable domain (rest looked up from reference TRBV5-4 and TRBJ1-3): ETGVTQSPTHLIKTRGQQVTLRCSSQSGHNTVSWYQQALGQGPQFIFQYYREEENGRGNFPPRFSGLQFPNYSSELNVNALELDDSALYLCASSRAGAYTTSGNTIYFGEGSWLTVV.